The 30 T cell receptor beta chains given below trace back to one sample, sequenced in a study of cytomegalovirus exposure and HLA in healthy donors. Primers included in the PCR were 60 Vbeta and 13 Jbeta primers. Clones were sequenced by immunoSEQ multiplex PCR, and TCRdb holds only the in-frame ones, with some missing. This table has approximately 220,000 clones, 65% to 85% appearing once. The sample was PBMCs. The receptors were sampled from a man aged 30-40 years in good health and CMV-seronegative.

The chain uses TRBV7-9 and TRBJ1-6; possibly TRBD1 for D (5 bases). V was shortened by 6 bases and J by 13 bases, with 28 bases between the two germline ends. There are 17 residues in the CDR3. Germline CDR1 reads SEHNR; CDR2 reads FQNEAQ (reference sequence). In nucleotides, the CDR3 is TGTGCCAGCAGATCGACGGGACTTCCCGGCCGCGGGGCGCCCCTCCACTTT. This sequence encodes CASRSTGLPGRGAPLHF.

This clone has only a few counts. This chain links TRBV7-2 with TRBJ2-7; tentative D call: TRBD2 (6 bases). The CDR3 is 15 residues long. Germline V gene lookup returns CDR1 SGHTA and CDR2 FQGNSA. With 3 bases removed from V and 0 bases from J, the gap between germline ends came to 12 bases. CDR3 residues: CASSFQGLSSYEQYF. CDR3 nucleotides: TGTGCCAGCAGCTTTCAGGGACTGAGCTCCTACGAGCAGTACTTC.

The V gene is TRBV9, the J gene TRBJ2-7; TRBD1 aligns across 9 bases. CDR1 is SGDLS, CDR2 YYNGEE, per germline. The CDR3 contains 14 residues. V was pared by 4 bases and J by 3 bases, with 5 bases of the junction left unmatched. CDR3 sequence (DNA): TGTGCCAGCAGCTTAACGGGACAGGGCTACGAGCAGTACTTC. Translated, it gives CASSLTGQGYEQYF.

The rearrangement links TRBV2 to TRBJ2-1; D is perhaps TRBD2 (6 bases). Germline V CDR1 and CDR2: SNHLY, FYNNEI. With 5 bases removed from V and 8 bases from J, the gap between germline ends came to 22 bases. The CDR3 runs 16 residues. The CDR3 DNA is TGTGCCAGCAGTCCCCGGGGTGCGGGAAATTTTTATGAGCAGTTCTTC. This encodes CASSPRGAGNFYEQFF.

This clone was picked up one time. This chain links TRBV11-1 with TRBJ2-5; 8 bases line up with TRBD1. CDR3 length: 15 residues. Germline assignment: CDR1 SGHAT and CDR2 FQDESV (reference sequence). The J segment lost 5 bases and the V segment lost 5 bases, leaving 10 bases of the junction unmatched. The CDR3, as DNA: TGTGCCAGCAGCCCTGACAGGGGAGGTGAGGAGACCCAGTACTTC. This encodes CASSPDRGGEETQYF.

The chain has TRBV29-1 and TRBJ2-7, with 9 bases matching TRBD1. The trim removed 7 bases at V and 4 bases at J, leaving 14 bases unmatched. Germline V gene sequence: CDR1 SQVTM, CDR2 ANQGSEA. The CDR3 length is 15 residues. CDR3 sequence: CSATSGTGPLYEQYF. For the CDR3, the DNA is TGCAGCGCCACCTCGGGGACAGGGCCCCTATACGAGCAGTACTTC.

The chain recombines TRBV6-8 with TRBJ2-7; D perhaps matches TRBD1 (6 bases). This CDR3 comprises 16 residues. V gave up 6 bases and J gave up 4 bases, with 22 bases separating them. CDR1 is MNHGY, CDR2 SAAAGT, per germline. The CDR3 DNA is TGTGCCAGCAGCCCCTTCGCCGAAGGGGGTTATTACGAGCAGTACTTC. It specifies CASSPFAEGGYYEQYF.

The chain couples TRBV7-8 to TRBJ2-7; 11 positions match TRBD2. With 2 bases clipped from V and 0 bases from J, the junction kept 9 bases outside the gene matches. Germline CDR1 SGHVS, CDR2 FQNEAQ. This CDR3 comprises 18 residues. The CDR3 bases are TGTGCCAGCAGCTTAAAGCTAGCGGGGGGCCGCGTCTCCTACGAGCAGTACTTC. This translates into CASSLKLAGGRVSYEQYF.

This clone was picked up one time. The gene calls are TRBV28 and TRBJ1-4; 10 bases fit TRBD1. V lost 4 bases, J lost 8 bases, and 4 bases stayed unmatched. The CDR3 contains 14 residues. Germline lookup yields CDR1 MDHEN and CDR2 SYDVKM. As DNA, the CDR3 is TGTGCCAGCAGTTCGGGACAGGGGCGAGAAAAACTGTTTTTT. Translating it yields CASSSGQGREKLFF.

V usage is TRBV28 and J usage is TRBJ2-5; 13 bases line up with TRBD2. The CDR3 has 16 amino acids. V shed 6 bases and J 1 base; nucleotides not matched to a gene: 5. The germline CDR1 and CDR2 sequences are MDHEN and SYDVKM. As DNA, the CDR3 is TGTGCCAGCAGATCGGGACTAGCGGGGAGCCAAGAGACCCAGTACTTC. It encodes CASRSGLAGSQETQYF.

V and J are TRBV10-3 and TRBJ1-2; 9 bases line up with TRBD1. CDR1 is ENHRY and CDR2 is SYGVKD in the germline V gene. CDR3 length: 16 residues. V shed 0 bases, J shed 8 bases, and the junction held 10 bases outside the gene matches. CDR3 sequence reads: CAISESLGQGVKGYTF. The DNA of the CDR3 is TGTGCCATCAGTGAGTCGTTGGGACAGGGAGTGAAAGGCTACACCTTC.

The rearrangement uses TRBV6-1 and TRBJ2-5; 7 bases are a match to TRBD1. With the DNA end fitting TRBJ2-7 better, the J assignment may be wrong. The CDR3 is 14 amino acids. From germline, CDR1 is MNHNS and CDR2 SASEGT. This CDR3 is CASSEGGQLYEQYF. In nucleotides, the CDR3 is TGTGCCAGCAGTGAAGGGGGACAGCTCTACGAGCAGTACTTC.

The chain combines TRBV19 with TRBJ2-1; 8 bases align to TRBD1. From germline, CDR1 is LNHDA and CDR2 SQIVND (reference sequence). V was pared by 5 bases and J by 7 bases, with 10 bases of the junction left unmatched. The CDR3 contains 15 residues. This chain's CDR3 is CASSPPTGASNEQFF. For the CDR3, the DNA is TGTGCCAGTAGTCCTCCGACAGGGGCATCAAATGAGCAGTTCTTC.

The chain combines TRBV4-3 with TRBJ2-4, with D perhaps matching TRBD2 (6 bases). Germline V CDR1 and CDR2: LGHNA, YSLEER. The CDR3 loop spans 16 amino acids. The V and J ends lost 1 base and 7 bases respectively, with 17 bases between them. The CDR3 sequence: CASSQVQTAGLNIQYF. Here the CDR3 DNA reads TGCGCCAGCAGCCAAGTCCAGACAGCGGGTTTGAACATTCAGTACTTC.

The rearrangement joins TRBV18 to TRBJ1-4; possible D gene TRBD1, 5 bases. Germline V gene sequence: CDR1 KGHSH, CDR2 LQKENI. This CDR3 has 15 residues. V lost 6 bases, J lost 0 bases, and 11 bases lay in between. In DNA, the CDR3 is TGTGCCAGCTCGCAGGGTATTGCAACTAATGAAAAACTGTTTTTT. Translation gives CASSQGIATNEKLFF.

This chain joins TRBV5-1 and TRBJ2-7; TRBD2 matches at 13 bases. Germline CDR1 reads SGHRS; CDR2 reads YFSETQ. Trimming took 7 bases from V and 0 from J; bases not matched to a gene: 7. This CDR3 region has 16 residues. CDR3 loop: CASLKGLAGSSYEQYF. The CDR3 DNA reads as TGCGCCAGCTTAAAGGGACTAGCGGGGAGCTCCTACGAGCAGTACTTC.

The V call is TRBV10-3, the J call TRBJ2-5, with TRBD2 matching over 8 bases. Per germline, CDR1 ENHRY and CDR2 SYGVKD. The CDR3 spans 15 residues. V trimming: 2 bases; J trimming: 3 bases; junction bases outside the gene matches: 5. The CDR3 DNA reads TGTGCCATCAGTGAGGCCGCGGGGGGAAAAGAGACCCAGTACTTC. This translates into CAISEAAGGKETQYF.

There are a few counts of this clone. The V gene is TRBV19, the J gene TRBJ2-1; 9 bases are shared with TRBD2. Germline CDR1 reads LNHDA; CDR2 reads SQIVND (reference sequence). The trim removed 5 bases at V and 16 bases at J, leaving 9 bases unmatched. The CDR3 sequence is 12 residues long. CDR3 coding DNA: TGTGCCAGTAGTCTCGTAGCGGGGGTGGAATTCTTC. It codes for CASSLVAGVEFF.

This clone occurred once. The chain uses TRBV27 and TRBJ2-7; tentatively, D is TRBD1 (5 bases). The V gene lost 1 base and the J gene lost 3 bases, with 10 bases spanning the gap. The CDR3 contains 14 residues. The germline CDR1 and CDR2 sequences are MNHEY and SMNVEV (reference sequence). CDR3 nucleotides: TGTGCCAGCAGTTTATTCAGGGATTACTACGAGCAGTACTTC. Translating it yields CASSLFRDYYEQYF.

This clone appeared a single time. The rearrangement joins TRBV7-2 to TRBJ2-7; tentatively, D is TRBD1 (5 bases). The CDR3 sequence is 14 residues long. Trimming took off 4 bases at V and 0 bases at J, with 10 bases between the two ends. Germline CDR1 reads SGHTA; CDR2 reads FQGNSA. CDR3 region: CASSSQGSSYEQYF. The CDR3 DNA sequence: TGTGCCAGCAGCTCGCAGGGCAGCTCCTACGAGCAGTACTTC.

The V call is TRBV4-1, the J call TRBJ1-5, with D tentatively TRBD1 (6 bases). Trimming shortened V by 2 bases and J by 6 bases, and 14 bases separated the two germline ends. Germline V gene sequence: CDR1 MGHRA, CDR2 YSYEKL. The CDR3 sequence is 15 residues long. The CDR3 sequence is CASSQLWRGPQPQHF. The CDR3 DNA reads TGCGCCAGCAGCCAATTGTGGCGGGGGCCTCAGCCCCAGCATTTT.

In this sample, this clone turned up once. CDR3 in DNA: TGTGCCAGCAGTTTGGTCGGACAGGGAGCTGACCAAGAGACCCAGTACTTC. Encoded protein: CASSLVGQGADQETQYF. V and J are TRBV28 and TRBJ2-5; 8 nucleotides agree with TRBD1. The V gene end was trimmed by 3 bases and the J gene end by 0 bases; junction bases not matched to a gene: 9. Germline assignment: CDR1 MDHEN and CDR2 SYDVKM. This CDR3 region has 17 residues.

The V gene is TRBV28, the J gene TRBJ2-7, with TRBD1 matching over 8 bases. J gave up 5 bases and V 1 base, and 10 bases lay outside the gene matches. Germline CDR1 MDHEN, CDR2 SYDVKM. The CDR3 totals 16 residues. The CDR3 region has the DNA TGTGCCAGCAGTTTATTTACCCCGGGACAGGCCCACGAGCAGTACTTC. Translated: CASSLFTPGQAHEQYF.

As regards this clone: One end of the junction varies from germline; a read error may be responsible. V is TRBV4-3 and J is TRBJ2-6; TRBD1 agrees at 7 bases. CDR1 and CDR2 (germline): LGHNA, YSLEER. The CDR3 has 21 amino acids. As DNA, the CDR3 is TGCGCCAGCAGCCCCGGAAGGGGGCAAGGGGGTGTAAACTCTGGGGCCAGCGTCCTGACTTTC. Its protein product is CASSPGRGQGGVNSGASVLTF.

This clone was seen once. The chain recombines TRBV27 with TRBJ2-5, with D unresolved. The germline V gene has CDR1 MNHEY and CDR2 SMNVEV (reference sequence). The CDR3 sequence is 16 residues long. Trimming cost V 3 bases and J 3 bases, with 17 bases left between them. CDR3 bases: TGTGCCAGCAGTTTGTCCCTTCGATCAGGTGAAGAGACCCAGTACTTC. It yields the protein CASSLSLRSGEETQYF.

This clone was picked up one time. The genes are TRBV9 and TRBJ2-1; 8 nucleotides line up with TRBD2. From germline, CDR1 is SGDLS and CDR2 YYNGEE. The V gene end was trimmed by 0 bases and the J gene end by 5 bases; junction bases not matched to a gene: 10. The CDR3 loop spans 17 amino acids. The CDR3 DNA is TGTGCCAGCAGCGTAGTGAGGGTAGCGGGACCTAACAATGAGCAGTTCTTC. Protein: CASSVVRVAGPNNEQFF.

The genes are TRBV5-6 and TRBJ1-6; perhaps TRBD1 as D (5 bases). There are 13 residues in the CDR3. Germline CDR1 is SGHDT and CDR2 is YYEEEE. V was clipped by 7 bases and J by 2 bases, with 7 bases between them. CDR3 nucleotide sequence: TGTGCCAGCCAGGGTGCCTATAATTCACCCCTCCACTTT. Protein product: CASQGAYNSPLHF.

This clone has only a few counts. This sequence joins TRBV13 and TRBJ2-7; D is ambiguous. V shed 2 bases and J shed 0 bases, with 5 bases lying between them. Germline V CDR1 and CDR2: PRHDT, FYEKMQ (reference sequence). CDR3 size: 13 residues. CDR3 sequence reads: CASSLSDSYEQYF. Written as DNA, the CDR3 is TGTGCCAGCAGCTTATCAGACTCCTACGAGCAGTACTTC.

V gene TRBV28 combines with J gene TRBJ1-5; TRBD1 might be the D (6 bases). CDR1 MDHEN and CDR2 SYDVKM come from the germline V gene. V was shortened by 6 bases and J by 7 bases, with 16 bases between the two germline ends. The CDR3 loop spans 14 amino acids. The CDR3 loop is CASSKIRGGQPQHF. The CDR3 DNA follows: TGTGCCAGCAGCAAGATCAGGGGAGGGCAGCCCCAGCATTTT.

The J gene is TRBJ2-1, the V gene TRBV6-6, with D possibly matching TRBD2 (7 bases). The CDR3 contains 15 residues. The germline V and J ends were trimmed by 6 bases and 8 bases, with 20 bases remaining between them. The germline gives CDR1 MNHNY, CDR2 SVGAGI (reference sequence). CDR3 in amino acids: CASSRGGPDTHEQFF. The CDR3 coding sequence is TGTGCCAGCAGCCGCGGGGGCCCGGATACACATGAGCAGTTCTTC.